This TCR beta chain was retrieved from a study of shared clonotypes between healthy human individuals (dated by TCRdb to 2018 to 2021). Regarding the complete study: A couple of women and three men aged 18 to 49 years were included in the cohort. Leukapheresis yielded between about 0.94 and 8.9 billion PBMCs per donor. Blood TCR repertoires of a handful of healthy adults were deeply sequenced to estimate repertoire size and the extent of clonotype sharing between individuals. Per donor, three plates each were used for CD4 naive and CD4 memory, two for CD8 naive, and one for CD8 memory. To increase sequencing depth and limit assay-specific biases, TCR repertoire library preparation and sequencing were carried out by different laboratories using diverse techniques.

Using the deep immunoSEQ assay, multiplex PCR amplified TCR CDR3 regions from genomic DNA. For each cell subset, the extracted genomic DNA was distributed evenly across all wells of several immunoSEQ 96-well plates, and each plate served as one replicate. For sorted subsets, each replicate PCR was loaded with 200 ng genomic DNA, equivalent to 30,000 or so T cell genomes. Purified libraries were measured with a Qubit 3.0 fluorometer, size-checked on a Bioanalyzer 2100, and measured again with the KAPA Library Quantification kit. A separate single-read 150-cycle Illumina NextSeq 550 flow cell was used to sequence each immunoSEQ 96-well plate. From the authors' description of their analysis: Because only junctional sequences without quality scores were contained in the immunoSEQ output, filtering matching that applied to full-length reads could not be performed. Sequences were annotated with PyIR, a Python wrapper for IgBLAST v1.9, using IMGT germline references to assign V/J genes and CDR3. Reads were filtered out if the reads had weak V/J assignments (E-value above 1e-6), no CDR3, stop codons, out-of-frame junctions, or ambiguous translated residues. V3J clonotypes were defined as sequences sharing an identical inferred V gene, J gene, and CDR3 amino acid sequence. Percentage overlap between repertoires was calculated by dividing the number of shared unique clonotypes by the size of the smaller repertoire. Three approaches were used to assess repertoire richness: RTK rarefaction, the Chao1 estimator, and Recon v2.1 estimates of unobserved clonotypes. For all TCRbeta clonotypes obtained by the gDNA method from a handful of donors, generation probabilities were computed with OLGA. The table comes from immuneACCESS by way of TCRdb, which keeps in-frame sequences with V and J called. Part of the clones is missing from these tables; in studies checked, under half for an unresolved V gene and the rest for unknown reasons. D and trimming were read from the DNA, whereas the V and J calls and clone size are those reported in that table. This sample lists hundreds of thousands of clones; 95% to 97% were detected once. The top ten clones comprise 0.11% of the sample.

CD8 naive samples were CD45RO-negative cells positively selected for CCR7, giving a CD45RA+CCR7+ population that excluded TemRA cells. The donors were healthy, HIV-negative adults with no recently reported acute infections or vaccinations. Only Caucasian adults living in Nashville, Tennessee, USA were represented among the donors. After blood collection by leukapheresis, PBMCs were isolated using Ficoll-Histopaque density gradient centrifugation and then cryopreserved in the vapor phase of liquid nitrogen. Analytical flow cytometry was used to check the purity and quantity of each magnetically sorted T cell population. Genomic DNA was isolated from each sorted fraction and quantified by UV absorbance on a Nanodrop 2000c. V is trimmed back by 10 bases and J by 6 bases, and the junction contains 6 bases that no gene match accounts for. The CDR3 numbers 13 residues from cysteine through phenylalanine. Only the CDR3 portion is preserved as DNA: 39 bases, with reading frame beginning at the first base. CDR1 SNHLY and CDR2 FYNNEI were looked up in the germline V gene.

Overall study results and their limits: Across four donors, approximately 4.6% of naive CD4, roughly 3.8% of naive CD8, roughly 2.3% of memory CD4, and approximately 0.4% of memory CD8 clonotypes were shared. Pairwise subsampling indicated that sequencing depth was expected to affect the degree of clonotype sharing among donors. Compared with non-shared clonotypes, the clonotypes found in all four sorted-subset donors had higher generation probabilities. Sampling was limited to blood, and TCR repertoires in tissue likely differ from TCR repertoires in blood. The small number of donors limited the genetic and exposure-history diversity represented. Larger estimated clonotype richness was generally found for naive subsets than for memory subsets. Even with the large sequencing depth, rarefaction of the sorted-subset datasets indicated that sequencing was incomplete.

On this clone: Its antigen is unknown. Qualities for individual bases were not recorded, and no much larger clone is one base off.

The sequence joins TRBV2 to TRBJ2-1; 10 junctional bases match TRBD2. This TCR came from a woman in her 30s in good health. Sequenced: naive CD8+ T cells sorted from blood. The cell subset or site label on this specimen signifies: CD45RA+CCR7+. The CDR3 sequence is CAKSGRESNEQFF. The bases are TGTGCCAAAAGCGGGAGGGAATCCAATGAGCAGTTCTTC.